Below, 25 T cell receptor beta chains from the same sample are listed, as sequenced in a study of radiation and T cells in renal cell carcinoma. Sequencing used immunoSEQ multiplex PCR; TCRdb keeps in-frame clones, though not all of them. The profile shows around 130,000 clones, 88% of them singletons. Sample time point: blood 2 weeks post-SBRT. The treatment was: 15 Gy SBRT to primary tumor, nephrectomy 4 weeks later. The sequenced sample was blood, obtained from a patient whose treatment included radiotherapy and nephrectomy. Every receptor here comes from a woman aged 70-85 years with renal cell carcinoma.

V gene TRBV6-1 combines with J gene TRBJ1-5; TRBD1 is a possible D gene (5 bases). Trimming stripped 4 bases from V and 2 bases from J, with 15 bases between. In germline, CDR1 is MNHNS, CDR2 SASEGT. CDR3 length: 16 residues. Written as DNA, the CDR3 is TGTGCCAGCAGTGGGATTGGGGGAGGAGGCAATCAGCCCCAGCATTTT. This codes for CASSGIGGGGNQPQHF.

This rearrangement joins TRBV14 to TRBJ1-4; possible D gene TRBD1, 5 bases. The V end lost 4 bases, the J end lost 5 bases, and 14 bases lay between the germline ends. CDR3 length equals 15 residues. Germline-derived CDR1 and CDR2 are SGHDN and FVKESK. CDR3 DNA sequence: TGTGCCAGCAGCCGGAGGAGGACAAGGAATGAAAAACTGTTTTTT. It yields the protein CASSRRRTRNEKLFF. Supplemented by reference TRBV14 and TRBJ1-4, the full variable domain reads EAGVTQFPSHSVIEKGQTVTLRCDPISGHDNLYWYRRVMGKEIKFLLHFVKESKQDESGMPNNRFLAERTGGTYSTLKVQPAELEDSGVYFCASSRRRTRNEKLFFGSGTQLSVL.

The chain has TRBV27 and TRBJ2-7; D possibly corresponds to TRBD1 (6 bases). V gave up 5 bases and J gave up 0 bases, with 11 bases separating them. The length of the CDR3 is 14 residues. Germline CDR1 MNHEY, CDR2 SMNVEV (reference sequence). The CDR3 coding sequence is TGTGCCAGCAGTCGAGGGGGAAGCTCCTACGAGCAGTACTTC. This encodes CASSRGGSSYEQYF.

CDR3 nucleotide sequence: TGTGCCAGCAGCTTGAGTGTCCCTGGCGAGACCCAGTACTTC. Amino acid sequence: CASSLSVPGETQYF. The V call is TRBV5-6, the J call TRBJ2-5; no definite D call. CDR3 length: 14 amino acids. Germline loops: CDR1 SGHDT, CDR2 YYEEEE. V lost 1 base and J 5 bases, leaving 12 bases between the germline ends.

The chain couples TRBV2 to TRBJ1-5; D is ambiguous. The CDR3 loop spans 16 amino acids. Trimming took off 4 bases at V and 0 bases at J, with 13 bases between the two ends. Germline CDR1 SNHLY, CDR2 FYNNEI. The CDR3 reads CASSGSRSYSNQPQHF. The CDR3 bases are TGTGCCAGCAGTGGGTCCAGGAGCTATAGCAATCAGCCCCAGCATTTT.

The chain uses TRBV19 and TRBJ2-7; 8 bases match TRBD1. V lost 3 bases and J lost 2; bases outside the gene matches: 3. The germline gives CDR1 LNHDA, CDR2 SQIVND (reference sequence). The CDR3 has 14 amino acids. The CDR3 region is CASSILGQAYEQYF. The CDR3 DNA is TGTGCCAGTAGTATTCTGGGACAGGCCTACGAGCAGTACTTC.

The chain is built from TRBV11-1 and TRBJ2-7, with a weak D call TRBD2 (5 bases). CDR1 SGHAT and CDR2 FQDESV come from the germline V gene (reference sequence). This CDR3 spans 13 amino acids. Trimming left V 3 bases short and J 5 bases short, with 11 bases between. The CDR3 sequence: CASSFLYGDEQYF. As DNA, the CDR3 is TGTGCCAGCAGCTTTCTGTACGGGGACGAGCAGTACTTC.

This chain joins TRBV9 and TRBJ2-7; the match to TRBD2 covers 10 bases. The junction had 5 bases not matched to a gene; V was cut back by 0 bases and J by 5 bases. This CDR3 is 15 amino acids long. Germline CDR1 and CDR2: SGDLS and YYNGEE. CDR3 protein: CASSVVLAGVHEQYF. CDR3 nucleotide sequence: TGTGCCAGCAGCGTAGTGCTAGCGGGGGTCCACGAGCAGTACTTC.

This clone showed up just a few times. The genes are TRBV6-5 and TRBJ2-5; a possible D gene is TRBD2 (6 bases). Gene TRBJ2-7 matches the end of the DNA better, so the J call may be wrong. Germline V gene sequence: CDR1 MNHEY, CDR2 SVGAGI. The CDR3 covers 14 residues. Here the CDR3 DNA reads TGTGCCAGCAGTTACTCCCCGGGGGCCTACGAGCAGTACTTC. Encoded protein: CASSYSPGAYEQYF.

This clone was picked up one time. The V call is TRBV4-1, the J call TRBJ1-5; D gene ambiguous. Germline assignment: CDR1 MGHRA and CDR2 YSYEKL. Trimming shortened V by 3 bases and J by 4 bases, and 7 bases separated the two germline ends. The CDR3 runs to 13 residues. The CDR3: CASSHGDNQPQHF. The CDR3 nucleotides read TGCGCCAGCAGCCACGGGGATAATCAGCCCCAGCATTTT.

The chain joins TRBV6-1 to TRBJ2-3; D call uncertain. From germline, CDR1 is MNHNS and CDR2 SASEGT. V was pared by 4 bases and J by 4 bases, with 15 bases between. The CDR3 is made up of 15 amino acids. This CDR3 is CASSAGRKSADTQYF. The CDR3 bases are TGTGCCAGCAGTGCCGGCAGGAAGAGTGCAGATACGCAGTATTTT.

This rearrangement joins TRBV6-1 to TRBJ2-3; D is tentatively TRBD1 or TRBD2 (6 bases each). The CDR3 loop spans 16 amino acids. V was cut by 4 bases and J by 7 bases, with 21 bases left in between. Germline values: CDR1 MNHNS, CDR2 SASEGT. CDR3 residues: CASSGPGGAIGYTQYF. The CDR3 DNA sequence: TGTGCCAGCAGTGGGCCCGGGGGCGCAATCGGATATACGCAGTATTTT.

V usage is TRBV4-3 and J usage is TRBJ1-3, with a tentative D call TRBD1 (6 bases). The CDR3 extends over 16 amino acids. V was clipped by 0 bases and J by 0 bases, with 9 bases between them. Germline V gene data show CDR1 as LGHNA and CDR2 as YSLEER. The CDR3 region is CASSQEGTLSGNTIYF. CDR3 in DNA: TGCGCCAGCAGCCAAGAAGGGACACTCTCTGGAAACACCATATATTTT.

The DNA for the CDR3 is TGTGCCAGCAGCTTATTGGGGCTGAACACTGAAGCTTTCTTT. Its protein is CASSLLGLNTEAFF. The genes are TRBV7-2 and TRBJ1-1; a possible D gene is TRBD1 (5 bases). The germline CDR1 and CDR2 sequences are SGHTA and FQGNSA. The CDR3 runs to 14 residues. V was trimmed by 2 bases and J by 0 bases, leaving 7 bases between them.

V gene TRBV7-8 combines with J gene TRBJ1-2, with unresolved D. Germline V gene sequence: CDR1 SGHVS, CDR2 FQNEAQ. This CDR3 spans 12 amino acids. Trimming removed 7 bases from V and 0 bases from J, with 6 bases in between. In nucleotides, the CDR3 is TGTGCCAGCAACGGAGCTAACTATGGCTACACCTTC. Amino acid sequence: CASNGANYGYTF.

The chain joins TRBV6-6 to TRBJ2-5; D is unresolved. CDR1 MNHNY and CDR2 SVGAGI come from the germline V gene (reference sequence). The CDR3 has 14 residues. Deletions cut 0 bases from V and 7 bases from J, with 12 bases between. CDR3: CASSYSGFRGTQYF. The CDR3 DNA follows: TGTGCCAGCAGTTACTCGGGGTTTCGTGGGACCCAGTACTTC.

The gene calls are TRBV5-6 and TRBJ2-5, with D perhaps matching TRBD1 (6 bases). Trimming took off 4 bases at V and 5 bases at J, with 12 bases between the two ends. Germline V lookup: CDR1 SGHDT, CDR2 YYEEEE. The CDR3 has 13 amino acids. CDR3 sequence: CASSQTGSETQYF. The DNA of the CDR3 is TGTGCCAGCAGCCAAACAGGGTCGGAGACCCAGTACTTC. Based on the CDR3 plus reference TRBV5-6 and TRBJ2-5, the full variable domain is DAGVTQSPTHLIKTRGQQVTLRCSPKSGHDTVSWYQQALGQGPQFIFQYYEEEERQRGNFPDRFSGHQFPNYSSELNVNALLLGDSALYLCASSQTGSETQYFGPGTRLLVL.

This chain joins TRBV7-9 and TRBJ2-3; 8 bases align to TRBD1. V lost 5 bases and J lost 2; bases outside the gene matches: 12. The CDR3 consists of 17 residues. Germline CDR1 SEHNR, CDR2 FQNEAQ (reference sequence). CDR3 in DNA: TGTGCCAGCAGCCCCCCCCGTCGGGACAGGAACACAGATACGCAGTATTTT. The encoded protein is CASSPPRRDRNTDTQYF.

This rearrangement joins TRBV9 to TRBJ2-5; D may be TRBD2 (6 bases). The assigned J gene may be wrong: the sequence end matches TRBJ2-7 better. The CDR3 is 16 residues long. Germline lookup yields CDR1 SGDLS and CDR2 YYNGEE. Written as DNA, the CDR3 is TGTGCCAGCAGCGCTGGGGCGGGGAGTGGATATTACGAGCAGTACTTC. This encodes CASSAGAGSGYYEQYF.

The rearrangement uses TRBV4-1 and TRBJ2-3; D is perhaps TRBD2 (6 bases). This CDR3 contains 15 residues. V gave up 4 bases and J gave up 2 bases, with 13 bases separating them. Germline V gene sequence: CDR1 MGHRA, CDR2 YSYEKL. The CDR3 sequence: CASSRLGLNTDTQYF. CDR3 nucleotide sequence: TGCGCCAGCAGCCGACTAGGACTCAACACAGATACGCAGTATTTT.

The genes are TRBV5-6 and TRBJ2-5; 7 bases match TRBD2. This CDR3 has 12 amino acids. Germline-derived CDR1 and CDR2 are SGHDT and YYEEEE. With 0 bases clipped from V and 11 bases from J, the junction kept 4 bases outside the gene matches. The CDR3, as DNA: TGTGCCAGCAGCTTGGCCGGGGGGTCGCAGTACTTC. Its protein product is CASSLAGGSQYF.

The chain uses TRBV28 and TRBJ2-5; D may be TRBD1 (6 bases). The germline CDR1 and CDR2 sequences are MDHEN and SYDVKM. V lost 6 bases to trimming and J lost 5 bases, with 16 bases between them. This CDR3 contains 14 residues. The CDR3 nucleotides are TGTGCCAGCAGCTACAGGGTTAGTGGGGAGACCCAGTACTTC. Its translation: CASSYRVSGETQYF.

The chain couples TRBV6-1 to TRBJ2-7; D is undetermined. The V and J ends lost 3 bases and 3 bases respectively, with 3 bases between them. This CDR3 comprises 11 residues. In germline, CDR1 is MNHNS, CDR2 SASEGT. DNA for the CDR3: TGTGCCAGCAGTGAGAACTACGAGCAGTACTTC. It yields the protein CASSENYEQYF.

The chain couples TRBV4-1 to TRBJ2-5, with 7 bases fitting TRBD1. The V and J ends lost 4 bases and 5 bases, in that order; junction bases with no gene match: 7. This CDR3 is built from 14 residues. The germline CDR1 and CDR2 sequences are MGHRA and YSYEKL. CDR3 in DNA: TGCGCCAGCAGCCCACAGACAGGGTTGGAGACCCAGTACTTC. Residues: CASSPQTGLETQYF.

Regarding this clone: Its ends do not fully match the called genes, so a read error is possible. The rearrangement links TRBV4-2 to TRBJ2-5; tentatively, D is TRBD2 (5 bases). The CDR3 runs 12 residues. Germline values: CDR1 LGHNA, CDR2 YNFKEQ. Written as DNA, the CDR3 is TGTGCCAGCAGCGAAGACGGGAAGACCCAGTACTTC. Protein: CASSEDGKTQYF.